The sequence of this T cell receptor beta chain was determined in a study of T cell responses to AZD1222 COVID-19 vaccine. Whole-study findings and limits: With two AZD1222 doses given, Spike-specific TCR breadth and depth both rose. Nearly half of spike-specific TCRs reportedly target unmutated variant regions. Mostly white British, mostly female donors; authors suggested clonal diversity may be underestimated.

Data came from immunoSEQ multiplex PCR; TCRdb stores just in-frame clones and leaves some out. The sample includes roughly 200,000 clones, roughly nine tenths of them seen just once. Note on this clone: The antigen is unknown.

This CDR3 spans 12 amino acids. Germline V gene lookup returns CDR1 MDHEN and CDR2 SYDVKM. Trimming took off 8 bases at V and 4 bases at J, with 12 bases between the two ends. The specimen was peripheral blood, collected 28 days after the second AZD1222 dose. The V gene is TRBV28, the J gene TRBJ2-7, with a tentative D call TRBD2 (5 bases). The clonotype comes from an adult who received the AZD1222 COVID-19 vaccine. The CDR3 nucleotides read TGTGCCAGCTGGACGGAGGCTTACGAGCAGTACTTC. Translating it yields CASWTEAYEQYF.